This is a list of T cell receptor beta chains from one sample in a study of cytotoxic CD8 clonotypes in ibrutinib-treated CLL. Assay used: immunoSEQ multiplex PCR; TCRdb lists only in-frame clones, some missing. The sample yields roughly 250,000 clones, around three quarters seen once. This specimen was PBMCs, taken after 24 months of ibrutinib treatment. These receptor sequences come from a human donor with chronic lymphocytic leukemia. Both conserved end residues are part of each CDR3. The order of the fields is V gene, J gene, D gene, clone size, CDR3 protein, CDR3 DNA. A D gene is named only where the DNA matches it firmly. Expanded clones get a size class; other rows say once, few or many, or leave the size out.

V: TRBV28
J: TRBJ2-7
D: TRBD1
size: -
CDR3: CASSADRAGEEQYF
DNA: TGTGCCAGCAGTGCCGACAGGGCCGGGGAGGAGCAGTACTTC

V: TRBV19
J: TRBJ1-2
D: -
size: -
CDR3: CASSIVDETYGYTF
DNA: TGTGCCAGTAGTATAGTAGACGAAACATATGGCTACACCTTC

V: TRBV9
J: TRBJ2-3
D: -
size: -
CDR3: CASSVGRRDATDTQYF
DNA: TGTGCCAGCAGCGTGGGCCGGCGGGACGCCACAGATACGCAGTATTTT

V: TRBV27
J: TRBJ2-1
D: TRBD2
size: -
CDR3: CASSMGLAGHNEQFF
DNA: TGTGCCAGCAGTATGGGTCTAGCGGGCCACAATGAGCAGTTCTTC

V: TRBV9
J: TRBJ1-2
D: TRBD1
size: -
CDR3: CASRGQGRGYTF
DNA: TGTGCCAGCAGGGGACAGGGGCGAGGCTACACCTTC

V: TRBV7-6
J: TRBJ2-1
D: TRBD2
size: -
CDR3: CASSLAIGTSGSVEQFF
DNA: TGTGCCAGCAGCTTAGCGATAGGGACTAGCGGGAGCGTCGAGCAGTTCTTC

V: TRBV7-3
J: TRBJ2-3
D: -
size: -
CDR3: CASSRTSSSTDTQYF
DNA: TGTGCCAGCAGCCGCACTAGTTCGTCTACAGATACGCAGTATTTT

V: TRBV15
J: TRBJ1-2
D: TRBD1
size: -
CDR3: CATRALQGQGRFYGYTF
DNA: TGTGCCACCAGGGCCCTGCAGGGACAGGGGCGTTTCTATGGCTACACCTTC

V: TRBV28
J: TRBJ2-7
D: TRBD1
size: -
CDR3: CASSFFAGGMYEQYF
DNA: TGTGCCAGCAGTTTCTTCGCAGGGGGCATGTACGAGCAGTACTTC

V: TRBV28
J: TRBJ1-5
D: TRBD1
size: -
CDR3: CASSLAQGVRGNQPQHF
DNA: TGTGCCAGCAGTTTAGCACAGGGGGTTCGGGGCAATCAGCCCCAGCATTTT

V: TRBV5-6
J: TRBJ1-3
D: -
size: -
CDR3: CASSADQGSRSGNTIYF
DNA: TGTGCCAGCAGCGCGGACCAGGGGTCGAGATCTGGAAACACCATATATTTT

V: TRBV28
J: TRBJ2-7
D: TRBD2
size: -
CDR3: CASSLLPGSGRDEQYF
DNA: TGTGCCAGCAGTTTATTACCGGGTAGCGGGAGGGACGAGCAGTACTTC

V: TRBV10-1
J: TRBJ1-1
D: -
size: once
CDR3: CASSPDLGGAFF
DNA: TGCGCCAGCAGTCCAGACCTTGGAGGAGCTTTCTTT

V: TRBV19
J: TRBJ1-1
D: -
size: -
CDR3: CASQRSNTEAFF
DNA: TGTGCCAGTCAGAGGTCGAACACTGAAGCTTTCTTT

V: TRBV4-3
J: TRBJ2-1
D: TRBD1
size: -
CDR3: CASSQDPLTGTYNEQFF
DNA: TGCGCCAGCAGCCAAGACCCATTGACAGGGACATACAATGAGCAGTTCTTC

V: TRBV4-3
J: TRBJ2-7
D: TRBD1
size: -
CDR3: CASSLVPGGYEQYF
DNA: TGCGCCAGCAGCTTGGTGCCAGGGGGCTACGAGCAGTACTTC

V: TRBV27
J: TRBJ2-3
D: TRBD2
size: -
CDR3: CASSLSVAGADTQYF
DNA: TGTGCCAGCAGTTTATCGGTAGCGGGCGCAGATACGCAGTATTTT

V: TRBV5-1
J: TRBJ2-1
D: TRBD2
size: few
CDR3: CASGQLAGVSNEQFF
DNA: TGCGCCAGCGGCCAACTAGCGGGAGTATCCAATGAGCAGTTCTTC

V: TRBV6-5
J: TRBJ2-7
D: -
size: few
CDR3: CASNGRTAAYEQYF
DNA: TGTGCCAGCAATGGGAGGACAGCAGCCTACGAGCAGTACTTC

V: TRBV9
J: TRBJ2-3
D: -
size: few
CDR3: CASSVATGWQDTQYF
DNA: TGTGCCAGCAGCGTAGCAACAGGGTGGCAAGATACGCAGTATTTT

V: TRBV5-1
J: TRBJ2-7
D: TRBD2
size: -
CDR3: CASGMTSGTYEQYF
DNA: TGCGCCAGCGGCATGACTAGCGGTACCTACGAGCAGTACTTC

V: TRBV5-1
J: TRBJ2-7
D: TRBD2
size: few
CDR3: CASSSGLAGALEQYF
DNA: TGCGCCAGCAGCTCCGGACTAGCGGGAGCACTCGAGCAGTACTTC

V: TRBV2
J: TRBJ1-5
D: TRBD1
size: once
CDR3: CASSERDRGLNQPQHF
DNA: TGTGCCAGCAGTGAAAGGGACAGGGGGCTCAATCAGCCCCAGCATTTT

V: TRBV29-1
J: TRBJ2-3
D: TRBD2
size: -
CDR3: CSVDEGGPADTQYF
DNA: TGCAGCGTTGACGAGGGAGGGCCGGCAGATACGCAGTATTTT

V: TRBV28
J: TRBJ2-7
D: -
size: -
CDR3: CASSPLGRTEQYF
DNA: TGTGCCAGCAGTCCCCTGGGACGGACGGAGCAGTACTTC

V: TRBV15
J: TRBJ2-3
D: -
size: once
CDR3: CATSRVRGGTDTQYF
DNA: TGTGCCACCAGCAGAGTACGAGGCGGCACAGATACGCAGTATTTT

V: TRBV5-1
J: TRBJ2-1
D: -
size: -
CDR3: CASSFANNEQFF
DNA: TGCGCCAGCAGCTTTGCCAATAATGAGCAGTTCTTC

V: TRBV2
J: TRBJ1-2
D: -
size: few
CDR3: CASSEVSGRADYGYTF
DNA: TGTGCCAGCAGTGAAGTGTCAGGTCGGGCAGACTATGGCTACACCTTC

V: TRBV5-1
J: TRBJ2-7
D: -
size: few
CDR3: CASSLLHSSEQYF
DNA: TGCGCCAGCAGCTTGCTCCACAGCTCCGAGCAGTACTTC

V: TRBV28
J: TRBJ1-5
D: -
size: few
CDR3: CASSLGQNQPQHF
DNA: TGTGCCAGCAGTTTGGGGCAGAATCAGCCCCAGCATTTT

V: TRBV6-6
J: TRBJ1-1
D: -
size: -
CDR3: CASSLAGEGTEAFF
DNA: TGTGCCAGCAGTTTGGCGGGGGAGGGAACTGAAGCTTTCTTT

V: TRBV9
J: TRBJ2-1
D: -
size: once
CDR3: CASSVDSWGNEQFF
DNA: TGTGCCAGCAGCGTAGATAGTTGGGGCAATGAGCAGTTCTTC

V: TRBV4-3
J: TRBJ2-7
D: -
size: -
CDR3: CASSQIPSGGGIHEQYF
DNA: TGCGCCAGCAGCCAAATCCCCTCCGGAGGCGGCATCCACGAGCAGTACTTC

V: TRBV5-1
J: TRBJ2-5
D: TRBD1
size: -
CDR3: CASSGGQGPRETQYF
DNA: TGCGCCAGCAGCGGTGGACAGGGACCCAGAGAGACCCAGTACTTC

V: TRBV6-5
J: TRBJ1-2
D: -
size: -
CDR3: CASSRDTGYTF
DNA: TGTGCCAGCAGCCGGGACACTGGCTACACCTTC

V: TRBV7-9
J: TRBJ1-2
D: -
size: -
CDR3: CASSVPRQEIYGYTF
DNA: TGTGCCAGCAGCGTACCCCGACAGGAGATCTATGGCTACACCTTC

V: TRBV7-9
J: TRBJ1-1
D: -
size: -
CDR3: CASSLAVGQDTEAFF
DNA: TGTGCCAGCAGCTTAGCAGTGGGACAAGACACTGAAGCTTTCTTT

V: TRBV28
J: TRBJ2-7
D: TRBD1
size: -
CDR3: CASSSTRDRDYEQYF
DNA: TGTGCCAGCAGTTCGACCCGGGACAGGGACTACGAGCAGTACTTC

V: TRBV2
J: TRBJ1-2
D: TRBD1
size: once
CDR3: CASRVRDRGNYGYTF
DNA: TGTGCCAGCAGAGTCCGGGACAGGGGAAACTATGGCTACACCTTC

V: TRBV28
J: TRBJ1-2
D: -
size: -
CDR3: CASSLPGGLGYTF
DNA: TGTGCCAGCAGCCTCCCGGGGGGGCTTGGCTACACCTTC

V: TRBV30
J: TRBJ2-5
D: -
size: -
CDR3: CAWRDGRGKQETQYF
DNA: TGTGCCTGGAGAGATGGGAGGGGGAAGCAAGAGACCCAGTACTTC

V: TRBV29-1
J: TRBJ2-1
D: TRBD2
size: few
CDR3: CSGTSGRSYEQFF
DNA: TGCAGCGGGACTAGCGGGAGGTCCTATGAGCAGTTCTTC

V: TRBV5-4
J: TRBJ2-1
D: TRBD2
size: few
CDR3: CASSLELAEYNEQFF
DNA: TGTGCCAGCAGCTTGGAACTAGCGGAGTACAATGAGCAGTTCTTC

V: TRBV13
J: TRBJ2-7
D: TRBD1
size: -
CDR3: CASSYRTGGANEQYF
DNA: TGTGCCAGCAGCTACCGGACAGGGGGCGCGAACGAGCAGTACTTC

V: TRBV2
J: TRBJ1-5
D: -
size: -
CDR3: CASAEEWGNQPQHF
DNA: TGTGCCAGCGCTGAGGAGTGGGGCAATCAGCCCCAGCATTTT

V: TRBV19
J: TRBJ1-5
D: TRBD1
size: -
CDR3: CASSTGQVNQPQHF
DNA: TGTGCCAGTAGTACCGGACAGGTCAATCAGCCCCAGCATTTT